Shown below are 14 T cell receptor beta chains from a single sample sequenced in a study of shared clonotypes between healthy human individuals. Clones were read by immunoSEQ multiplex PCR, and TCRdb kept only the in-frame ones, dropping some. The table records 600,000 to 800,000 clones, over 55% of them present only once. The sample taken for sequencing was memory CD4+ T cells sorted from blood. Subset denoted: CD45RA-negative fraction. These TCRs come from a woman younger than 45 in good health.

The chain uses TRBV6-1 and TRBJ1-5; TRBD1 matches 9 bases. This CDR3 spans 16 amino acids. The trim removed 0 bases at V and 6 bases at J, leaving 6 bases unmatched. The V gene's germline CDR1 is MNHNS and CDR2 SASEGT. CDR3 sequence reads: CASSEAGGQGAQPQHF. In DNA form, the CDR3 reads TGTGCCAGCAGTGAAGCTGGGGGACAGGGAGCTCAGCCCCAGCATTTT.

The V call is TRBV6-5, the J call TRBJ2-7, with a tentative D call TRBD2 (5 bases). V dropped 6 bases and J dropped 1 base, with 13 bases sitting between them. The length of the CDR3 is 14 residues. Germline loops: CDR1 MNHEY, CDR2 SVGAGI. The CDR3 bases are TGTGCCAGCAGCTCGGACTGGGAGTCCTACGAGCAGTACTTC. This sequence encodes CASSSDWESYEQYF.

This chain links TRBV6-6 with TRBJ1-6, with unresolved D. Germline V gives CDR1 MNHNY, CDR2 SVGAGI (reference sequence). Trimming pared 6 bases from V and 6 bases from J, leaving 9 bases between. This CDR3 is built from 13 residues. CDR3 nucleotide sequence: TGTGCCAGCAGGACGGGGTTTAATTCACCCCTCCACTTT. It translates to CASRTGFNSPLHF.

This clone has more than one count but fewer than ten. J is TRBJ2-1 and V is TRBV28, with 8 bases fitting TRBD1. The germline V gene has CDR1 MDHEN and CDR2 SYDVKM. Losses at the gene ends were 5 bases for V and 0 bases for J; bases not matched to a gene: 9. The CDR3 sequence is 17 residues long. CDR3 DNA: TGTGCCAGCAGTGCCGTCGGACAGGGTGGCTCCTACAATGAGCAGTTCTTC. This sequence encodes CASSAVGQGGSYNEQFF.

The chain links TRBV2 to TRBJ2-1; 10 bases are shared with TRBD1. This CDR3 is built from 16 residues. Trimming took 7 bases from V and 7 from J; bases not matched to a gene: 13. Germline-derived CDR1 and CDR2 are SNHLY and FYNNEI. CDR3 region: CASTKRSGQGHNEQFF. CDR3 sequence (DNA): TGTGCCAGCACCAAGCGCTCGGGACAGGGGCATAATGAGCAGTTCTTC.

The V and J genes are TRBV6-1 and TRBJ2-7; D ambiguous. The CDR3 is 14 residues long. Trimming pared 7 bases from V and 3 bases from J, leaving 16 bases between. Germline CDR1 reads MNHNS; CDR2 reads SASEGT. CDR3 region: CASKVGQAVYEQYF. The CDR3 coding sequence is TGTGCCAGCAAAGTAGGGCAGGCTGTCTACGAGCAGTACTTC.

The chain has TRBV7-8 and TRBJ1-1; possible D gene TRBD1, 5 bases. CDR1 SGHVS and CDR2 FQNEAQ come from the germline V gene. The CDR3 runs to 14 residues. The V and J ends lost 5 bases and 0 bases respectively, with 10 bases between them. This chain's CDR3 is CASSPGEVNTEAFF. In DNA, the CDR3 is TGTGCCAGCAGCCCGGGGGAGGTGAACACTGAAGCTTTCTTT.

The CDR3 spells CASSTQGSTEAFF. The DNA of the CDR3 is TGTGCCAGCAGCACACAGGGATCAACTGAAGCTTTCTTT. V gene TRBV7-2 combines with J gene TRBJ1-1, with a possible D match to TRBD1 (6 bases). CDR3 length equals 13 residues. The germline V gene encodes CDR1 SGHTA and CDR2 FQGNSA. Trimming removed 5 bases at V and 5 bases at J, with 12 bases between.

Here the CDR3 reads CASSFVDSRYGYTF. The CDR3 DNA reads TGTGCCAGCAGTTTTGTGGACTCAAGGTATGGCTACACCTTC. J is TRBJ1-2 and V is TRBV28, with D uncertain. The CDR3 extends over 14 amino acids. Trimming left V 3 bases short and J 5 bases short, with 13 bases between. CDR1 and CDR2 (germline): MDHEN, SYDVKM.

The V call is TRBV6-5, the J call TRBJ1-1, with TRBD1 matching 10 bases. V was pared by 9 bases and J by 7 bases, with 14 bases of the junction left unmatched. This CDR3 has 15 amino acids. Germline CDR1 is MNHEY and CDR2 is SVGAGI. The CDR3, as DNA: TGTGCCAGTAGGAGGACAGGGGGTTTGAATAATGAAGCTTTCTTT. It encodes CASRRTGGLNNEAFF.

The chain recombines TRBV27 with TRBJ2-3, with 12 bases that match TRBD2. The V gene's germline CDR1 is MNHEY and CDR2 SMNVEV (reference sequence). This CDR3 is 20 amino acids long. The V and J ends lost 3 bases and 0 bases, in that order; junction bases with no gene match: 13. The CDR3 region is CASSFLGPGLAGLSTDTQYF. The CDR3 DNA is TGTGCCAGCAGTTTTTTGGGACCGGGACTAGCGGGCCTCAGCACAGATACGCAGTATTTT.

The rearrangement joins TRBV5-1 to TRBJ2-2; TRBD2 matches 12 bases. CDR3 length: 14 residues. The V and J ends lost 7 bases and 5 bases, in that order; junction bases with no gene match: 3. Germline loops: CDR1 SGHRS, CDR2 YFSETQ. CDR3 DNA sequence: TGCGCCAGCCTCGGGACTAGCGGGACCGGGGAGCTGTTTTTT. Translation: CASLGTSGTGELFF.

This clone was seen repeatedly, ten times or more. The chain employs TRBV10-2 and TRBJ2-4; D call uncertain. Germline values: CDR1 WSHSY, CDR2 SAAADI. The CDR3 extends over 16 amino acids. V gave up 4 bases and J gave up 0 bases, with 13 bases separating them. Written as DNA, the CDR3 is TGCGCCAGCAGTGTACGCCATCTCGAAGCCAAAAACATTCAGTACTTC. Translation gives CASSVRHLEAKNIQYF.

The gene calls are TRBV28 and TRBJ2-5; D remains ambiguous. Trimming left V 5 bases short and J 1 base short, with 14 bases between. Germline CDR1 and CDR2: MDHEN and SYDVKM. This CDR3 spans 15 amino acids. The CDR3 DNA sequence: TGTGCCAGCAGTCTCTTCGCGGATGGCCAAGAGACCCAGTACTTC. Translated, it gives CASSLFADGQETQYF.